Shown below are 23 T cell receptor beta chains from a single sample sequenced in a study of early T cells in non-severe SARS-CoV-2 infection. MiXCR was run by TCRdb on the 5' RACE reads, yielding one entry per CDR3 protein. Of tens of thousands of distinct CDR3 sequences detected, 9% to 15% appear once; the ten largest clones hold around 1.7%. The material sequenced was whole blood. All receptors come from an adult who was a healthcare worker with PCR-confirmed SARS-CoV-2 infection or an uninfected control (not recorded which).

J is TRBJ1-1 and V is TRBV7-9; D unclear. Trimming pared 0 bases from V and 3 bases from J, leaving 14 bases between. This CDR3 has 16 amino acids. From germline, CDR1 is SEHNR and CDR2 FQNEAQ (reference sequence). CDR3 sequence: CASSLAQSYLDTEAFF. In nucleotides, the CDR3 is TGTGCCAGCAGCTTAGCGCAAAGTTATCTGGACACTGAAGCTTTCTTT.

This clonotype was seen repeatedly, ten times or more. An end of the junction differs from the germline gene, which may be a read error. The gene calls are TRBV7-9 and TRBJ2-7; 12 positions agree with TRBD1. The CDR3 covers 14 residues. The germline V gene encodes CDR1 SEHNR and CDR2 FQNEAQ (reference sequence). The DNA for the CDR3 is TGTGCCAGCAGCTTTGGGACAGGGGGCCCAGTGGGGCACTTC. This codes for CASSFGTGGPVGHF.

The chain is built from TRBV7-8 and TRBJ1-1; D remains ambiguous. The germline V gene has CDR1 SGHVS and CDR2 FQNEAQ. Trimming cost V 5 bases and J 1 base, with 11 bases left between them. The CDR3 has 14 amino acids. CDR3 coding DNA: TGTGCCAGCAGCGCGAAAAAGTCGAACACTGAAGCTTTCTTT. Residues: CASSAKKSNTEAFF.

A few counts support this clonotype. This sequence joins TRBV29-1 and TRBJ2-5; the D gene is possibly TRBD2 (6 bases). The CDR3 loop spans 12 amino acids. Looked up from germline, CDR1 is SQVTM and CDR2 is ANQGSEA. Trimming left V 7 bases short and J 5 bases short, with 14 bases between. In DNA, the CDR3 is TGCAGCGGAAGACTAGTCGGTGAGACCCAGTACTTC. It is translated as CSGRLVGETQYF.

The table lists this clonotype with many counts. The CDR3 here is CSVEDHVGTQYF. The CDR3 DNA follows: TGCAGCGTTGAAGATCATGTCGGGACCCAGTACTTC. The chain has TRBV29-1 and TRBJ2-5; D unclear. V dropped 0 bases and J dropped 7 bases, with 9 bases sitting between them. CDR3 length: 12 residues. Germline CDR1 SQVTM, CDR2 ANQGSEA.

This clonotype was seen a handful of times. This chain connects TRBV12-3 or TRBV12-4 to TRBJ1-2, with D unclear. V shed 3 bases and J shed 1 base, with 18 bases lying between them. The CDR3 spans 17 residues. CDR3 sequence reads: CASSFGELRGGNYGYTF. CDR3 in DNA: TGTGCCAGCAGTTTCGGGGAGTTGCGGGGAGGTAACTATGGCTACACCTTC.

The chain employs TRBV11-2 and TRBJ2-4, with 7 nucleotides matching TRBD2. The length of the CDR3 is 13 residues. Germline V lookup: CDR1 SGHAT, CDR2 FQNNGV. J was trimmed by 9 bases and V by 9 bases; bases with no gene match: 11. CDR3 bases: TGTGCCAGTACCCCCGGGGGGTCAGGCATTCAGTACTTC. It codes for CASTPGGSGIQYF.

This clonotype was seen repeatedly, ten times or more. As DNA, the CDR3 is TGTGCCAGCAGTTTATACAGGGGGCAAACCTACGAGCAGTACTTC. This sequence encodes CASSLYRGQTYEQYF. The chain has TRBV6-5 and TRBJ2-7; 9 nucleotides match TRBD1. With V trimmed by 4 bases and J by 2 bases, 6 bases remained unmatched. CDR1 is MNHEY, CDR2 SVGAGI, per germline. The CDR3 loop spans 15 amino acids.

This clonotype was detected only a few times. The J gene is TRBJ2-1, the V gene TRBV27; D is unresolved. The CDR3 has 12 amino acids. Germline loops: CDR1 MNHEY, CDR2 SMNVEV (reference sequence). The V and J ends lost 11 bases and 6 bases respectively, with 14 bases between them. The CDR3 sequence is CAAYSSGNEQFF. The CDR3 DNA follows: TGTGCCGCCTATAGTTCTGGCAATGAGCAGTTCTTC.

The chain couples TRBV7-9 to TRBJ1-2; the D gene is possibly TRBD1 (6 bases). Germline V gives CDR1 SEHNR, CDR2 FQNEAQ (reference sequence). V shed 5 bases and J shed 0 bases, with 16 bases lying between them. This CDR3 has 16 residues. The CDR3 is CASSRGDPETNYGYTF. CDR3 sequence (DNA): TGTGCCAGCAGCAGGGGGGACCCCGAGACTAACTATGGCTACACCTTC.

This clonotype was seen only a few times. The rearrangement joins TRBV11-3 to TRBJ2-3, with TRBD1 matching over 7 bases. V dropped 4 bases and J dropped 6; count of bases not matched to a gene: 1. CDR3 size: 12 residues. The germline CDR1 and CDR2 sequences are SGHNT and YENEEA. This chain's CDR3 is CASSSRGDTQYF. The CDR3 DNA reads as TGTGCCAGCAGCTCCAGGGGGGATACGCAGTATTTT.

This clonotype was picked up a small number of times. The chain has TRBV5-1 and TRBJ2-2; 9 bases fit TRBD1. Germline trimming cut 4 bases from V and 6 bases from J; bases unmatched to any gene: 7. The CDR3 totals 15 residues. The germline gives CDR1 SGHRS, CDR2 YFSETQ. CDR3 loop: CASSPGQGGPGELFF. CDR3 DNA: TGCGCCAGCAGCCCGGGACAGGGAGGCCCCGGGGAGCTGTTTTTT.

This clonotype has a count of ten or more. V gene TRBV4-3 combines with J gene TRBJ2-3; D possibly uses TRBD1 or TRBD2 (5 bases each). The V gene's germline CDR1 is LGHNA and CDR2 YSLEER. The CDR3 has 15 amino acids. Between the trimmed V and J ends, which lost 4 bases and 4 bases, there was a span of 15 bases. The DNA of the CDR3 is TGCGCCAGCAGCCGAGGGACCGGACGGGCAGATACGCAGTATTTT. Its translation is CASSRGTGRADTQYF.

This sequence joins TRBV7-8 and TRBJ1-1; D possibly corresponds to TRBD1 (6 bases). Germline V lookup: CDR1 SGHVS, CDR2 FQNEAQ. The CDR3 spans 15 residues. V dropped 3 bases and J dropped 1 base, with 12 bases sitting between them. In DNA, the CDR3 is TGTGCCAGCAGCTTGGGGACACTAAAGAACACTGAAGCTTTCTTT. It encodes CASSLGTLKNTEAFF.

This chain joins TRBV20-1 and TRBJ2-4; 9 nucleotides align to TRBD2. CDR1 DFQATT and CDR2 SNEGSKA come from the germline V gene (reference sequence). J was trimmed by 1 base and V by 1 base; bases with no gene match: 2. The CDR3 extends over 15 amino acids. The CDR3 DNA reads as TGCAGTGCTAGAGTAGCGGGGGTCGCCAAAAACATTCAGTACTTC. It encodes CSARVAGVAKNIQYF.

This clonotype was detected ten times or more. V and J are TRBV6-2 or TRBV6-3 and TRBJ2-1; weak D call: TRBD2 (6 bases). Trimming cost V 2 bases and J 0 bases, with 14 bases left between them. The CDR3 runs to 17 residues. Germline values: CDR1 MNHEY, CDR2 SVGEGT. The CDR3 bases are TGTGCCAGCAGTTACCGTTTAGCGGCCATCTCCTACAATGAGCAGTTCTTC. Its translation: CASSYRLAAISYNEQFF.

The chain has TRBV6-6 and TRBJ1-1; maybe TRBD1 (6 bases). The CDR3 contains 14 residues. In germline, CDR1 is MNHNY, CDR2 SVGAGI (reference sequence). Between the trimmed V and J ends, which lost 4 bases and 1 base, there was a span of 10 bases. The CDR3 DNA sequence: TGTGCCAGCAGTTTTACGACAGGGAACACTGAAGCTTTCTTT. Its protein product is CASSFTTGNTEAFF.

The table lists this clonotype with a few counts. The V call is TRBV7-6, the J call TRBJ2-1; weak D call: TRBD2 (5 bases). Germline V gene data show CDR1 as SGHVS and CDR2 as FNYEAQ. The length of the CDR3 is 16 residues. V was shortened by 2 bases and J by 0 bases, with 11 bases between the two germline ends. DNA for the CDR3: TGTGCCAGCAGCTTAAGAGCGGAGAGCTCCTACAATGAGCAGTTCTTC. This codes for CASSLRAESSYNEQFF. Together with reference TRBV7-6 and TRBJ2-1, the CDR3 gives the full variable domain: GAGVSQSPRYKVTKRGQDVALRCDPISGHVSLYWYRQALGQGPEFLTYFNYEAQQDKSGLPNDRFSAERPEGSISTLTIQRTEQRDSAMYRCASSLRAESSYNEQFFGPGTRLTVL.

At least ten counts were recorded for this clonotype. J is TRBJ2-5 and V is TRBV5-4, with D possibly matching TRBD1 (7 bases). The V end lost 4 bases, the J end lost 7 bases, and 23 bases lay between the germline ends. The CDR3 sequence is 16 residues long. CDR1 SGHNT and CDR2 YYREEE come from the germline V gene (reference sequence). The CDR3 loop is CASSLPRQGGFGTQYF. DNA for the CDR3: TGTGCCAGCAGCCTCCCGAGGCAGGGGGGATTTGGGACCCAGTACTTC.

The table lists this clonotype with a few counts. V is TRBV5-1 and J is TRBJ1-6, with no clear D. Germline V gene lookup returns CDR1 SGHRS and CDR2 YFSETQ. V was shortened by 5 bases and J by 3 bases, with 15 bases between the two germline ends. The CDR3 extends over 16 amino acids. CDR3 residues: CASSLSPAGYNSPLHF. The CDR3 nucleotides are TGCGCCAGCAGTCTGAGCCCCGCGGGCTATAATTCACCCCTCCACTTT.

CDR3 sequence (DNA): TGTGCCAGCAGCCAAGATCCCACAGCGCCAATTCCCCAGCCCCAGCATTTT. Encoded protein: CASSQDPTAPIPQPQHF. This chain connects TRBV3-2 to TRBJ1-5; the table's D call of TRBD1 was not tested on the DNA. TRBV3-2 is designated a pseudogene. This CDR3 comprises 17 residues.

This clonotype was recorded a few times. The chain recombines TRBV19 with TRBJ2-3; the D call may be TRBD1 or TRBD2 (5 bases each). Germline V gene sequence: CDR1 LNHDA, CDR2 SQIVND (reference sequence). The V and J ends lost 3 bases and 0 bases respectively, with 10 bases between them. CDR3 length: 15 residues. DNA for the CDR3: TGTGCCAGTAGTATTTGGGGCGGGAGCACAGATACGCAGTATTTT. As protein: CASSIWGGSTDTQYF. Complete variable domain (other parts from reference TRBV19 and TRBJ2-3): DGGITQSPKYLFRKEGQNVTLSCEQNLNHDAMYWYRQDPGQGLRLIYYSQIVNDFQKGDIAEGYSVSREKKESFPLTVTSAQKNPTAFYLCASSIWGGSTDTQYFGPGTRLTVL.

This sequence joins TRBV11-3 and TRBJ2-5; TRBD1 is a possible D gene (6 bases). CDR1 is SGHNT and CDR2 is YENEEA in the germline V gene. The CDR3 is made up of 13 amino acids. V lost 5 bases and J 5 bases, leaving 12 bases between the germline ends. The CDR3 nucleotides read TGTGCCAGCAGCCAACAGGGTGCTGAGACCCAGTACTTC. It encodes CASSQQGAETQYF. Filled out from reference TRBV11-3 and TRBJ2-5, the complete variable domain reads EAGVVQSPRYKIIEKKQPVAFWCNPISGHNTLYWYLQNLGQGPELLIRYENEEAVDDSQLPKDRFSAERLKGVDSTLKIQPAELGDSAVYLCASSQQGAETQYFGPGTRLLVL.